The 28 T cell receptor beta chains below were found in one sample sequenced in a study of blood T cell repertoires in COVID-19. Clones were read by immunoSEQ multiplex PCR, and TCRdb kept only the in-frame ones, dropping some. The data hold 90,000 to 150,000 clones, with about 80% observed a single time. Specimen: peripheral blood. Source of these receptors: a woman of 80 years or more with acute or convalescent COVID-19.

This clone has only one observation. The genes are TRBV28 and TRBJ1-2; perhaps TRBD1 as D (5 bases). This CDR3 has 12 amino acids. Germline CDR1 and CDR2: MDHEN and SYDVKM. V was trimmed by 3 bases and J by 6 bases, leaving 8 bases between them. The CDR3 bases are TGTGCCAGCAGTTTCGCCAGGGATGGCTACACCTTC. The encoded protein is CASSFARDGYTF.

The chain employs TRBV5-1 and TRBJ1-1, with D tentatively TRBD1 (6 bases). This CDR3 region has 16 residues. The germline V and J ends were trimmed by 2 bases and 3 bases, with 17 bases remaining between them. Looked up from germline, CDR1 is SGHRS and CDR2 is YFSETQ. CDR3 region: CASSLQAGGVDTEAFF. Written as DNA, the CDR3 is TGCGCCAGCAGCTTACAAGCGGGGGGCGTTGACACTGAAGCTTTCTTT.

The rearrangement links TRBV19 to TRBJ1-1, with TRBD1 identical over 8 bases. This CDR3 contains 15 residues. Germline V gives CDR1 LNHDA, CDR2 SQIVND (reference sequence). V shed 0 bases and J 4 bases; nucleotides not matched to a gene: 4. The CDR3 loop is CASSIDGQGITEAFF. CDR3 sequence (DNA): TGTGCCAGTAGTATAGATGGACAGGGTATCACTGAAGCTTTCTTT.

This sequence joins TRBV7-2 and TRBJ2-1, with 12 bases identical to TRBD1. Germline V gene data show CDR1 as SGHTA and CDR2 as FQGNSA. V lost 5 bases and J lost 7; bases outside the gene matches: 12. The CDR3 totals 17 residues. CDR3 nucleotide sequence: TGTGCCAGCAGCCTTAGATTGGGACAGGGGGCTCTTAATGAGCAGTTCTTC. Its translation: CASSLRLGQGALNEQFF.

The genes are TRBV3-1 (or the pseudogene TRBV3-2) and TRBJ1-1, with TRBD1 as a possible D gene (5 bases). Between the trimmed V and J ends, which lost 4 bases and 5 bases, there was a span of 14 bases. Germline V gives CDR1 LGHDT, CDR2 YNNKEL (reference sequence). The CDR3 sequence is 14 residues long. The CDR3 loop reads CASSLMGGMTEAFF. CDR3 bases: TGTGCCAGCAGCCTTATGGGGGGGATGACTGAAGCTTTCTTT.

This clone was seen a single time. CDR3 DNA: TGCGCCAGCAGCAAAAGCGAGGGATCCACAGATACGCAGTATTTT. Translation gives CASSKSEGSTDTQYF. This chain uses TRBV5-1 with TRBJ2-3, with D perhaps matching TRBD2 (5 bases). Trimming removed 4 bases at V and 2 bases at J, with 14 bases between. This CDR3 is 15 amino acids long. CDR1 is SGHRS and CDR2 is YFSETQ in the germline V gene.

The V call is TRBV6-6, the J call TRBJ2-1; 8 bases map to TRBD1. There are 14 residues in the CDR3. Per the germline V gene, CDR1 is MNHNY and CDR2 is SVGAGI (reference sequence). With V trimmed by 2 bases and J by 6 bases, 3 bases remained unmatched. The CDR3 bases are TGTGCCAGCAGTTACGGACAGGGAGGCAATGAGCAGTTCTTC. Translation gives CASSYGQGGNEQFF.

The chain has TRBV6-5 and TRBJ1-2, with TRBD1 identical over 7 bases. J lost 6 bases, V lost 7 bases, and 8 bases had no gene match. The CDR3 length is 13 residues. CDR1 and CDR2 from the germline V gene are MNHEY and SVGAGI. In nucleotides, the CDR3 is TGTGCCAGCATGAGACAGGGAGTTCATGGCTACACCTTC. Protein sequence: CASMRQGVHGYTF.

This clone was recorded a few times. The V call is TRBV19, the J call TRBJ1-1; D gene ambiguous. Trimming stripped 4 bases from V and 1 base from J, with 10 bases between. There are 14 residues in the CDR3. CDR1 is LNHDA, CDR2 SQIVND, per germline (reference sequence). The CDR3: CASSTTLQNTEAFF. The CDR3 coding sequence is TGTGCCAGTAGTACAACTCTCCAGAACACTGAAGCTTTCTTT.

This clone occurred once. The chain recombines TRBV5-8 with TRBJ2-3; the D gene is possibly TRBD1 (5 bases). Germline V gives CDR1 SGHTS, CDR2 YDEGEE. The V and J ends lost 10 bases and 4 bases respectively, with 19 bases between them. This CDR3 spans 14 amino acids. DNA of the CDR3: TGTGCCGGACCGACAGAAAGGGGATCAGATACGCAGTATTTT. Its translation: CAGPTERGSDTQYF.

The chain combines TRBV14 with TRBJ2-1; 13 bases are shared with TRBD2. The germline V gene encodes CDR1 SGHDN and CDR2 FVKESK. Unmatched junction bases numbered 4, after V lost 4 bases and J lost 4 bases. The CDR3 runs 16 residues. As DNA, the CDR3 is TGTGCCAGCAGCCTTTGGACTAGCGGGAGTTACAATGAGCAGTTCTTC. Protein: CASSLWTSGSYNEQFF.

The chain combines TRBV6-5 with TRBJ1-5; D perhaps matches TRBD1 (5 bases). V was trimmed by 2 bases and J by 5 bases, leaving 10 bases between them. This CDR3 region has 14 residues. Germline values: CDR1 MNHEY, CDR2 SVGAGI. The CDR3 coding sequence is TGTGCCAGCAGTTACCATCGGGGGGATCAGCCCCAGCATTTT. Its protein product is CASSYHRGDQPQHF.

The chain has TRBV3-1 (or the pseudogene TRBV3-2) and TRBJ1-2, with D perhaps matching TRBD1 (6 bases). CDR3 size: 16 residues. Germline lookup yields CDR1 LGHDT and CDR2 YNNKEL (reference sequence). V was cut by 2 bases and J by 6 bases, with 19 bases left in between. The DNA of the CDR3 is TGTGCCAGCAGCCAACTTGAGACAGGAGATGTCCATGGCTACACCTTC. It encodes CASSQLETGDVHGYTF.

The V gene is TRBV2, the J gene TRBJ2-3; 16 positions match TRBD2. Germline lookup yields CDR1 SNHLY and CDR2 FYNNEI. The CDR3 consists of 16 residues. The V segment lost 7 bases and the J segment 4 bases; nucleotides outside the gene matches: 5. The CDR3 protein is CASTGTSGRVADTQYF. As DNA, the CDR3 is TGTGCCAGCACTGGGACTAGCGGGAGGGTAGCAGATACGCAGTATTTT.

This chain uses TRBV20-1 with TRBJ2-4; D remains unclear. The CDR3 consists of 14 residues. V lost 3 bases and J lost 7, with 16 bases in between. Germline CDR1 and CDR2: DFQATT and SNEGSKA (reference sequence). The chain's CDR3 is CSASSGVGMNIQYF. The CDR3 DNA reads as TGCAGTGCTAGTTCCGGTGTTGGTATGAACATTCAGTACTTC.

This clone was observed many times. V gene TRBV19 combines with J gene TRBJ2-5, with D possibly being TRBD1 (6 bases). This CDR3 comprises 14 residues. The V gene's germline CDR1 is LNHDA and CDR2 SQIVND (reference sequence). Trimming took 5 bases from V and 0 from J, leaving 10 bases between them. The CDR3 region has the DNA TGTGCCAGTAGTGCCAGGGGCTACCAAGAGACCCAGTACTTC. Amino acids: CASSARGYQETQYF.

J is TRBJ2-3 and V is TRBV15, with TRBD2 matching 9 bases. CDR1 LNHNV and CDR2 YYDKDF come from the germline V gene (reference sequence). The CDR3 is 16 residues long. V lost 1 base to trimming and J lost 1 base; unmatched junction nucleotides: 3. Here the CDR3 DNA reads TGTGCCACCAGCAGAGCGCGGGGGGGCCGCACAGATACGCAGTATTTT. This translates into CATSRARGGRTDTQYF. The whole variable domain, remainder taken from reference TRBV15 and TRBJ2-3, is DAMVIQNPRYQVTQFGKPVTLSCSQTLNHNVMYWYQQKSSQAPKLLFHYYDKDFNNEADTPDNFQSRRPNTSFCFLDIRSPGLGDTAMYLCATSRARGGRTDTQYFGPGTRLTVL.

The V call is TRBV9, the J call TRBJ1-6, with D tentatively TRBD1 (5 bases). Germline CDR1 reads SGDLS; CDR2 reads YYNGEE. The CDR3 covers 14 residues. Trimming left V 0 bases short and J 8 bases short, with 9 bases between. This chain's CDR3 is CASSVAGNDSPLHF. Here the CDR3 DNA reads TGTGCCAGCAGCGTAGCAGGGAATGATTCACCCCTCCACTTT.

The chain links TRBV21-1 to TRBJ1-5; the table gives TRBD1 as D, unverified against the DNA. TRBV21-1 is a listed pseudogene. This CDR3 has 18 amino acids. CDR3 protein: CASSKPLKGTGEGQPQHF. The CDR3 bases are TGTGCCAGCAGCAAACCGTTAAAGGGGACAGGGGAAGGCCAGCCCCAGCATTTT.

V is TRBV14 and J is TRBJ1-3, with D uncertain. The CDR3 has 16 amino acids. Germline V gene sequence: CDR1 SGHDN, CDR2 FVKESK. The ends were cut back, 0 bases at V and 0 bases at J, with 9 bases in the middle. The CDR3 nucleotides read TGTGCCAGCAGCCAAGATTACGCGGCCTCTGGAAACACCATATATTTT. It is translated as CASSQDYAASGNTIYF.

V and J are TRBV5-8 and TRBJ2-7; 14 bases are shared with TRBD2. The germline V gene encodes CDR1 SGHTS and CDR2 YDEGEE. CDR3 length equals 17 residues. With V trimmed by 3 bases and J by 9 bases, 14 bases remained unmatched. CDR3 coding DNA: TGTGCCAGCAGCTCGGGACTAGCGGGGGCCTCAGGGGGCCGGCAGTACTTC. Translating it yields CASSSGLAGASGGRQYF.

The V and J genes are TRBV5-6 and TRBJ2-7; 7 positions agree with TRBD2. CDR3 length equals 13 residues. Germline assignment: CDR1 SGHDT and CDR2 YYEEEE. With 2 bases clipped from V and 6 bases from J, the junction kept 5 bases outside the gene matches. CDR3 DNA sequence: TGTGCCAGCAGCTTCGGCGGGGGTGGCGAGCAGTACTTC. Protein product: CASSFGGGGEQYF.

The V call is TRBV5-4, the J call TRBJ1-2, with 10 bases aligning to TRBD1. CDR1 and CDR2 from the germline V gene are SGHNT and YYREEE (reference sequence). This CDR3 has 15 residues. J lost 8 bases, V lost 4 bases, and 11 bases had no gene match. CDR3 protein: CASSTPGQGTWGYTF. CDR3 DNA: TGTGCCAGCAGCACGCCGGGACAGGGGACCTGGGGCTACACCTTC.

This chain joins TRBV6-5 and TRBJ1-2, with TRBD1 matching over 7 bases. Germline CDR1 MNHEY, CDR2 SVGAGI. Trimming removed 6 bases from V and 3 bases from J; junction bases left unmatched: 4. The CDR3 is made up of 13 amino acids. CDR3: CASRTDRDYGYTF. CDR3 nucleotide sequence: TGTGCCAGCAGAACCGACAGGGACTATGGCTACACCTTC.

In DNA form, the CDR3 reads TGCAGCGTTGAAGCTCGGACAGGTGATGGCTACACCTTC. Translating gives CSVEARTGDGYTF. This sequence joins TRBV29-1 and TRBJ1-2, with 7 positions matching TRBD1. The V gene end was trimmed by 1 base and the J gene end by 6 bases; junction bases not matched to a gene: 5. The CDR3 contains 13 residues. The germline gives CDR1 SQVTM, CDR2 ANQGSEA.

This clone showed up just once. The chain carries TRBV7-2 and TRBJ2-5; TRBD1 aligns across 10 bases. This CDR3 is 14 amino acids long. The germline gives CDR1 SGHTA, CDR2 FQGNSA. The V and J ends lost 4 bases and 4 bases, in that order; junction bases with no gene match: 3. CDR3 coding DNA: TGTGCCAGCAGCTCGGACAGGGGGTCAGAGACCCAGTACTTC. Its translation: CASSSDRGSETQYF.

The chain employs TRBV19 and TRBJ1-5, with D possibly being TRBD1 (6 bases). The CDR3 is 19 amino acids. CDR1 LNHDA and CDR2 SQIVND come from the germline V gene (reference sequence). Trimming left V 3 bases short and J 6 bases short, with 27 bases between. The CDR3 here is CASSIIEGRGIGAGQPQHF. Here the CDR3 DNA reads TGTGCCAGTAGTATTATCGAGGGCAGGGGCATTGGGGCGGGTCAGCCCCAGCATTTT.

Here the CDR3 reads CAWSLRRASDTQYF. Written as DNA, the CDR3 is TGTGCCTGGAGTTTGCGGAGGGCCTCAGATACGCAGTATTTT. V is TRBV30 and J is TRBJ2-3, with D tentatively TRBD2 (6 bases). V was clipped by 2 bases and J by 4 bases, with 13 bases between them. CDR3 length equals 14 residues. CDR1 is GTSNPN and CDR2 is SVGIG in the germline V gene (reference sequence).